What follows is one T cell receptor beta chain and its context. These data belong to a study of identical twins. The V and J ends lost 0 bases and 3 bases respectively, with 10 bases between them. This CDR3 contains 15 residues. Germline V gene lookup returns CDR1 MNHEY and CDR2 SVGAGI. TCRdb fed the 5' RACE reads into MiXCR, producing one record per CDR3 protein. The sample lists around 250,000 distinct CDR3 sequences; around 6.5% were seen once. The same sample was also used in a study of T cells expressing NK-cell markers. That publication notes: Eight donors were sequenced, seven testing HCMV-seropositive and one testing seronegative. Several donors' CD3+CD56-NKG2C+ cells were dominated by the same clonotypes.

Specimen: CD8+ T cells sorted from blood. The TCR was taken from a woman aged 18-30 years in good health. The V gene is TRBV6-5, the J gene TRBJ2-3; D not certain. The CDR3 DNA sequence: TGTGCCAGCAGTTACTCCTCCCGAGGAACAGATACGCAGTATTTT. It specifies CASSYSSRGTDTQYF.